A single sample gave rise to the 11 T cell receptor beta chains below, sequenced in a study of blood T cell repertoires in COVID-19. Produced via immunoSEQ multiplex PCR; TCRdb's table is partial and in-frame only. Found here are 250,000 to 350,000 clones, 88% of them singletons; the top ten hold 3%. The specimen sequenced was PBMCs or T cells enriched from blood (not recorded which). Source of these receptors: a woman in her forties or fifties who had recovered from COVID-19.

The rearrangement links TRBV27 to TRBJ1-6, with no clear D. CDR3 length equals 18 residues. Germline lookup yields CDR1 MNHEY and CDR2 SMNVEV (reference sequence). The V end was cut by 2 bases, the J end by 0 bases, with 14 bases between. The CDR3 DNA follows: TGTGCCAGCAGTTTAGACCCCCCACAGAGCTCCTATAATTCACCCCTCCACTTT. It specifies CASSLDPPQSSYNSPLHF.

There are a few counts of this clone. This chain uses TRBV7-9 with TRBJ2-7; weak D call: TRBD2 (5 bases). The CDR3 loop spans 14 amino acids. Germline-derived CDR1 and CDR2 are SEHNR and FQNEAQ (reference sequence). V lost 0 bases to trimming and J lost 1 base, with 7 bases between them. DNA for the CDR3: TGTGCCAGCAGCTTAGCGAGCGGATCCTACGAGCAGTACTTC. This gives the protein CASSLASGSYEQYF. Together with reference TRBV7-9 and TRBJ2-7, the CDR3 gives the full variable domain: DTGVSQNPRHKITKRGQNVTFRCDPISEHNRLYWYRQTLGQGPEFLTYFQNEAQLEKSRLLSDRFSAERPKGSFSTLEIQRTEQGDSAMYLCASSLASGSYEQYFGPGTRLTVT.

The gene calls are TRBV3-1 (or the pseudogene TRBV3-2) and TRBJ2-3; 10 bases map to TRBD2. V shed 4 bases and J 1 base; nucleotides not matched to a gene: 5. Per germline, CDR1 LGHDT and CDR2 YNNKEL (reference sequence). This CDR3 is 16 amino acids long. DNA for the CDR3: TGTGCCAGCAGCCGGGGCGGGACTAGCGGCACAGATACGCAGTATTTT. Amino acids: CASSRGGTSGTDTQYF.

The V and J genes are TRBV30 and TRBJ1-2; D gene unclear. CDR3 length equals 12 residues. V shed 3 bases and J shed 3 bases, with 8 bases lying between them. The germline V gene has CDR1 GTSNPN and CDR2 SVGIG (reference sequence). The CDR3 sequence: CAWSPPDYGYTF. CDR3 DNA sequence: TGTGCCTGGAGCCCCCCGGACTATGGCTACACCTTC.

This sequence joins TRBV25-1 and TRBJ2-3; 7 bases are shared with TRBD1. Germline CDR1 is MGHDK and CDR2 is SYGVNS. CDR3 length: 12 residues. V shed 6 bases, J shed 4 bases, and the junction held 1 base outside the gene matches. The CDR3 here is CASRGTADTQYF. As DNA, the CDR3 is TGTGCCAGCAGGGGGACAGCAGATACGCAGTATTTT.

The rearrangement uses TRBV11-2 and TRBJ2-2; D perhaps matches TRBD2 (6 bases). Germline V lookup: CDR1 SGHAT, CDR2 FQNNGV. V lost 3 bases, J lost 2 bases, and 7 bases lay in between. This CDR3 comprises 14 residues. CDR3 residues: CASSFGGNTGELFF. The CDR3 DNA reads as TGTGCCAGCAGCTTCGGGGGAAACACCGGGGAGCTGTTTTTT. Full variable domain (missing parts from reference TRBV11-2 and TRBJ2-2): EAGVAQSPRYKIIEKRQSVAFWCNPISGHATLYWYQQILGQGPKLLIQFQNNGVVDDSQLPKDRFSAERLKGVDSTLKIQPAKLEDSAVYLCASSFGGNTGELFFGEGSRLTVL.

This chain joins TRBV3-1 (or the pseudogene TRBV3-2) and TRBJ1-2; the match to TRBD1 covers 8 bases. The junction had 6 bases not matched to a gene; V was cut back by 4 bases and J by 5 bases. Germline V gene sequence: CDR1 LGHDT, CDR2 YNNKEL (reference sequence). CDR3 length: 14 residues. CDR3 region: CASSPSRGLYGYTF. Written as DNA, the CDR3 is TGTGCCAGCAGCCCGAGCAGGGGGCTTTATGGCTACACCTTC.

The V gene is TRBV4-3, the J gene TRBJ1-2; 7 bases map to TRBD1. Trimming cost V 2 bases and J 3 bases; bases outside gene matches: 3. The CDR3 length is 14 residues. Germline assignment: CDR1 LGHNA and CDR2 YSLEER. The CDR3 DNA reads TGCGCCAGCAGCCAATCCGGACAGGACTATGGCTACACCTTC. Translated: CASSQSGQDYGYTF.

This chain connects TRBV15 to TRBJ1-1, with 9 bases fitting TRBD1. This CDR3 comprises 15 residues. Germline V CDR1 and CDR2: LNHNV, YYDKDF (reference sequence). The junction had 7 bases not matched to a gene; V was cut back by 7 bases and J by 1 base. In nucleotides, the CDR3 is TGTGCCACCACAAGGTGGGGACAGGGGAACACTGAAGCTTTCTTT. It yields the protein CATTRWGQGNTEAFF.

The chain carries TRBV5-4 and TRBJ1-1, with D tentatively TRBD1 (6 bases). The V gene lost 6 bases and the J gene lost 5 bases, with 17 bases spanning the gap. CDR1 and CDR2 (germline): SGHNT, YYREEE (reference sequence). The CDR3 length is 14 residues. The CDR3 here is CASKEGRGGTEAFF. The CDR3 nucleotides are TGTGCCAGCAAGGAAGGCAGGGGTGGGACTGAAGCTTTCTTT.

The V and J genes are TRBV2 and TRBJ2-1; 9 nucleotides align to TRBD2. The CDR3 is 16 residues long. Germline loops: CDR1 SNHLY, CDR2 FYNNEI. After removal of 6 bases from V and 7 bases from J, the junction contained 13 bases not matched to a gene. CDR3: CASRSTLAGKSNEQFF. The CDR3 DNA reads as TGTGCCAGCAGGTCGACTCTAGCGGGAAAGAGTAATGAGCAGTTCTTC.